This T cell receptor (beta chain) is drawn from a study of blood T cells in healthy people across ages. V lost 10 bases, J lost 6 bases, and 19 bases lay in between. Germline CDR1 MNHNS, CDR2 SASEGT. The CDR3 sequence is 14 residues long. Sample-barcoded 5' priming and a J-beta primer mix drove a second PCR of about 6 to 12 cycles. TCRdb re-derived calls from the 5' RACE reads in MiXCR, one entry per CDR3 protein. The sample lists 630,000 or so distinct CDR3 sequences; around 31% were seen once. The gene calls are TRBV6-1 and TRBJ1-5; D gene ambiguous. The sequenced sample was blood. The origin of this receptor is a woman older than 75 in good health. CDR3 region: CAISEMWEIQPQHF. The CDR3 region has the DNA TGTGCCATCTCAGAGATGTGGGAAATTCAGCCCCAGCATTTT.